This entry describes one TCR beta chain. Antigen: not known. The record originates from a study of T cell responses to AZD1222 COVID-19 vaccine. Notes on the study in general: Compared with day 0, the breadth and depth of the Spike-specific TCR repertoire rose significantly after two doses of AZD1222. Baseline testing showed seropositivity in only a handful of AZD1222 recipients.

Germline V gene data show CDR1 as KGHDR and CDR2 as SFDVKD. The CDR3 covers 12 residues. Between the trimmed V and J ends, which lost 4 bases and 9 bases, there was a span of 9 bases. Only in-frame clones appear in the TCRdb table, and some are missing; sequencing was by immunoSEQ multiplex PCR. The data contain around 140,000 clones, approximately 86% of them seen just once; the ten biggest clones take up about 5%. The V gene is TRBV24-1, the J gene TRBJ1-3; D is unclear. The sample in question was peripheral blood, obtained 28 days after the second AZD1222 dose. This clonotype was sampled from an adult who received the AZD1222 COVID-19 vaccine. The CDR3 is CATSEYGGTIYF. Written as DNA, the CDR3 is TGTGCCACCAGTGAGTACGGAGGCACCATATATTTT.